The entry below gives a single T cell receptor (beta chain) sequence along with its context. The antigen is undetermined. Other nucleotide sequences in the sample specify the same CDR3. Vbeta (60) and Jbeta (13) primers were used in the PCR. The table came from immunoSEQ multiplex PCR; TCRdb's copy has only in-frame clones and leaves some out. This sample has roughly 180,000 clones, with approximately 78% found just once. The sample originates from a study of cytomegalovirus exposure and HLA in healthy donors. Study-wide results and limits: Roughly uniform sequencing depth across donors was assumed, possibly incorrectly. Common viral pathogens seemed to be connected with several of the most significant clusters, according to a later analysis. TCR beta chains numbering some 160 were designated cytomegalovirus-associated.

The sample comprised PBMCs. The sequence derives from a woman younger than 35 in good health and CMV-seronegative.

The CDR3 DNA follows: TGCAGTGCAAGGACAGCCTACGAGCAGTACTTC. Its translation is CSARTAYEQYF. The chain couples TRBV20-1 to TRBJ2-7, with TRBD1 as a possible D gene (6 bases). Per germline, CDR1 DFQATT and CDR2 SNEGSKA (reference sequence). This CDR3 has 11 residues. The V gene lost 6 bases and the J gene lost 2 bases, with 8 bases spanning the gap.